The 8 T cell receptor beta chains reported below all come from one sample, sequenced in a study of T cell repertoires in cytomegalovirus infection. Antigens of these TCRs are unknown. Via MiXCR, TCRdb re-called the reads, giving one row per CDR3 protein. Among 200,000 or so distinct CDR3 sequences, about 39% were seen once, and the ten largest hold approximately 60%. The starting material was CD8+ T cells from cultured PBMCs, obtained from culture after CMV antigen stimulation. The receptors stem from a human donor in good health (CMV status not recorded). Some clones in this sample may be carry-over from other donors' samples.

This rearrangement joins TRBV7-3 to TRBJ2-2, with D unclear. This CDR3 spans 13 amino acids. Germline-derived CDR1 and CDR2 are SGHTA and FQGTGA. Trimming pared 4 bases from V and 2 bases from J, leaving 5 bases between. For the CDR3, the DNA is TGTGCCAGCAGCTCTTACAACACCGGGGAGCTGTTTTTT. Its translation: CASSSYNTGELFF. The complete variable domain, with remaining parts taken from reference TRBV7-3 and TRBJ2-2, reads GAGVSQTPSNKVTEKGKYVELRCDPISGHTALYWYRQSLGQGPEFLIYFQGTGAADDSGLPNDRFFAVRPEGSVSTLKIQRTERGDSAVYLCASSSYNTGELFFGEGSRLTVL.

The chain employs TRBV2 and TRBJ1-2, with D unresolved. Germline loops: CDR1 SNHLY, CDR2 FYNNEI. The CDR3 has 15 amino acids. V dropped 6 bases and J dropped 4 bases, with 18 bases sitting between them. The CDR3 bases are TGTGCCAGCAGCGGAGAAGCAATGCGTTTCTATGGCTACACCTTC. Translated: CASSGEAMRFYGYTF.

This clonotype appeared a few times. The chain recombines TRBV20-1 with TRBJ1-3; D not certain. Germline loops: CDR1 DFQATT, CDR2 SNEGSKA (reference sequence). The CDR3 is made up of 18 amino acids. The V and J ends lost 1 base and 4 bases respectively, with 23 bases between them. The CDR3: CSARVFRGSEPTGNTIYF. CDR3 in DNA: TGCAGTGCTAGAGTCTTCCGTGGGTCCGAGCCAACGGGAAACACCATATATTTT.

A single count supports this clonotype. V usage is TRBV20-1 and J usage is TRBJ2-3; possibly TRBD1 or TRBD2 for D (5 bases each). Germline assignment: CDR1 DFQATT and CDR2 SNEGSKA (reference sequence). This CDR3 has 15 residues. V was shortened by 7 bases and J by 2 bases, with 19 bases between the two germline ends. CDR3 in DNA: TGCAGTGGTCAGACCGGGACCCACTTCACAGATACGCAGTATTTT. Protein: CSGQTGTHFTDTQYF.

This clonotype was detected ten times or more. V is TRBV20-1 and J is TRBJ2-2, with D unclear. The CDR3 has 13 residues. Trimming left V 1 base short and J 8 bases short, with 11 bases between. CDR1 and CDR2 from the germline V gene are DFQATT and SNEGSKA (reference sequence). CDR3 nucleotide sequence: TGCAGTGCTAGAGTCCTAGTTGGTGGGGAGCTGTTTTTT. It is translated as CSARVLVGGELFF.

The chain links TRBV19 to TRBJ1-2; D gene ambiguous. V lost 8 bases, J lost 3 bases, and 16 bases lay in between. The CDR3 has 14 amino acids. The V gene's germline CDR1 is LNHDA and CDR2 SQIVND (reference sequence). The CDR3, as DNA: TGTGCCAGTCACTCCCCGGGCATATACTATGGCTACACCTTC. Residues: CASHSPGIYYGYTF.

This chain uses TRBV10-2 with TRBJ2-3, with D possibly called TRBD1 or TRBD2 (6 bases each). This CDR3 region has 13 residues. V was cut by 4 bases and J by 4 bases, with 9 bases left in between. Germline CDR1 and CDR2: WSHSY and SAAADI. This CDR3 is CASSARGPDTQYF. The CDR3 DNA reads TGCGCCAGCAGTGCCCGGGGGCCAGATACGCAGTATTTT.

This clonotype has more than one count but fewer than ten. The rearrangement uses TRBV4-2 and TRBJ1-2; D call uncertain. The V end lost 4 bases, the J end lost 7 bases, and 19 bases lay between the germline ends. This CDR3 has 15 amino acids. Per germline, CDR1 LGHNA and CDR2 YNFKEQ. The CDR3 loop reads CASSPTPMNISGYTF. As DNA, the CDR3 is TGTGCCAGCAGCCCAACGCCGATGAACATATCTGGCTACACCTTC.